This TCR beta chain was sequenced during a study of cytomegalovirus exposure and HLA in healthy donors. In the case of this clone: Its antigen is currently unknown.

This CDR3 has 14 amino acids. Trimming left V 5 bases short and J 2 bases short, with 12 bases between. Germline loops: CDR1 SSHAT, CDR2 FNYEAQ (reference sequence). Whole-study results and caveats: A few V segments could not be told apart, such as TRBV6-2 and TRBV6-3, and were left out.

60 Vbeta and 13 Jbeta primers were used in PCR. TCRdb's copy holds only in-frame clones and misses some; the assay was immunoSEQ multiplex PCR. The repertoire consists of 70,000 to 100,000 clones, with 70% to 90% occurring once and the leading ten covering under 2.5%. This receptor was identified in a young man in good health and CMV-seronegative. V gene TRBV7-7 combines with J gene TRBJ2-5; D uncertain. Sequencing was done on a sample of PBMCs. The CDR3 nucleotides are TGTGCCAGCAGCGTCGACCAGGTACAAGAGACCCAGTACTTC. Its protein product is CASSVDQVQETQYF. The entire variable domain, with the rest obtained from reference TRBV7-7 and TRBJ2-5, is as follows: GAGVSQSPRYKVTKRGQDVTLRCDPISSHATLYWYQQALGQGPEFLTYFNYEAQPDKSGLPSDRFSAERPEGSISTLTIQRTEQRDSAMYRCASSVDQVQETQYFGPGTRLLVL.